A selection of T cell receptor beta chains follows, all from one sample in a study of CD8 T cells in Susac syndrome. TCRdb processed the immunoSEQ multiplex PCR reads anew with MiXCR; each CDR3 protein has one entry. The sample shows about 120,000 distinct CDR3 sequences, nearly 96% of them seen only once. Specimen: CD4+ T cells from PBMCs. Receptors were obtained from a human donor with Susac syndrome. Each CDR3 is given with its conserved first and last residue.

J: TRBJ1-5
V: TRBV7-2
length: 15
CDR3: CASSKGTGDKQPQHF

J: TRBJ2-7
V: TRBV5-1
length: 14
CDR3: CASRRRGPGYEQYF

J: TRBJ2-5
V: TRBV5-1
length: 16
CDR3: CASSPGTGGYQETQYF

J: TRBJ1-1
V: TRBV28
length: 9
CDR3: CAWGTEAFF

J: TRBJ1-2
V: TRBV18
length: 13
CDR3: CASSPGTDYGYTF

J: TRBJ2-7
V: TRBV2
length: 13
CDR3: CASSGDTTYEQYF

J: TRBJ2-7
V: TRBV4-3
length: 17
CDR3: CASSQDRTSGTPYEQYF

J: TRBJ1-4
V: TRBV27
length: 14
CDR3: CASSWRGQDEKLFF

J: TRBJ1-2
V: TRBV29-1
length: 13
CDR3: CSFRGGGSYGYTF

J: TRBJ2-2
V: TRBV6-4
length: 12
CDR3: CASTSPAGELFF

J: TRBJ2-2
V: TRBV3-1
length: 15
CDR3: CASQLSPTRAGELFF

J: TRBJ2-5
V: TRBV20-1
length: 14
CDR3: CSATGQGRVETQYF

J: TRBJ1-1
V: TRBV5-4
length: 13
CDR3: CASSLSWDTEAFF

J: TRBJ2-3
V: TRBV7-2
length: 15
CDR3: CASSLLSGTTDTQYF

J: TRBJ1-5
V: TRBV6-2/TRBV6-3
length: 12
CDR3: CASSQGVQPQHF

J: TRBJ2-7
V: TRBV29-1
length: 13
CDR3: CSVEGQGAGEQYF

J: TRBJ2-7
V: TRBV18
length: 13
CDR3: CASSPEFGGEQYF

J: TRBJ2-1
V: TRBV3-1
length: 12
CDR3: CASSITEYEQFF

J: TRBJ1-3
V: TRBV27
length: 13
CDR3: CASSRGPGNTIYF

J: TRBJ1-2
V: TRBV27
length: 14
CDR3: CASRSSGVHYGYTF

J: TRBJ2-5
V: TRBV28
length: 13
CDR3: CASSPGRPETQYF

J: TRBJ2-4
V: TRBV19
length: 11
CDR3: CASSTGYIEYF

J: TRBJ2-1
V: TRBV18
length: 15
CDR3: CASSASGSLSNEQFF

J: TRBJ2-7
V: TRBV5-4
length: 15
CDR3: CASSLEGTGRLEQYF

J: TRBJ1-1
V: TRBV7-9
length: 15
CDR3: CASSLRLGMNTEAFF

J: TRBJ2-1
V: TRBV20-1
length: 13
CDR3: CSARDSSREPQFF

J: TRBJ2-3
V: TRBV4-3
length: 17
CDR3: CASSQDPGPRGTDTQYF

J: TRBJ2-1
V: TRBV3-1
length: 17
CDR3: CASSGPEEGWAHNEQFF